This T cell receptor (beta chain) was captured by sequencing in a study of cytomegalovirus exposure and HLA in healthy donors. CDR1 is SQVTM, CDR2 ANQGSEA, per germline. The V gene lost 8 bases and the J gene lost 1 base, with 14 bases spanning the gap. The CDR3 extends over 13 amino acids. Study findings and constraints: CMV serostatus stood as the only immune exposure information on hand. In the analysis, some V segments, TRBV6-2 and TRBV6-3 included, were excluded as indistinguishable. In vitro experiments confirmed that three CMV-associated chains were specific for CMV antigens.

Concerning this clone itself: Its antigen is undetermined.

PCR was performed using 60 Vbeta and 13 Jbeta primers. Profiling relied on immunoSEQ multiplex PCR, and the TCRdb table lists in-frame clones only, not all of them. The sample contains about 200,000 clones, 82% of which appear only once. The sample comprised PBMCs. This TCR derives from a woman in her 40s in good health and CMV-seronegative. V gene TRBV29-1 combines with J gene TRBJ1-1, with D perhaps TRBD1 (6 bases). Here the CDR3 DNA reads TGCAGCTACATAAACAGGGAGAACACTGAAGCTTTCTTT. Amino acids: CSYINRENTEAFF.